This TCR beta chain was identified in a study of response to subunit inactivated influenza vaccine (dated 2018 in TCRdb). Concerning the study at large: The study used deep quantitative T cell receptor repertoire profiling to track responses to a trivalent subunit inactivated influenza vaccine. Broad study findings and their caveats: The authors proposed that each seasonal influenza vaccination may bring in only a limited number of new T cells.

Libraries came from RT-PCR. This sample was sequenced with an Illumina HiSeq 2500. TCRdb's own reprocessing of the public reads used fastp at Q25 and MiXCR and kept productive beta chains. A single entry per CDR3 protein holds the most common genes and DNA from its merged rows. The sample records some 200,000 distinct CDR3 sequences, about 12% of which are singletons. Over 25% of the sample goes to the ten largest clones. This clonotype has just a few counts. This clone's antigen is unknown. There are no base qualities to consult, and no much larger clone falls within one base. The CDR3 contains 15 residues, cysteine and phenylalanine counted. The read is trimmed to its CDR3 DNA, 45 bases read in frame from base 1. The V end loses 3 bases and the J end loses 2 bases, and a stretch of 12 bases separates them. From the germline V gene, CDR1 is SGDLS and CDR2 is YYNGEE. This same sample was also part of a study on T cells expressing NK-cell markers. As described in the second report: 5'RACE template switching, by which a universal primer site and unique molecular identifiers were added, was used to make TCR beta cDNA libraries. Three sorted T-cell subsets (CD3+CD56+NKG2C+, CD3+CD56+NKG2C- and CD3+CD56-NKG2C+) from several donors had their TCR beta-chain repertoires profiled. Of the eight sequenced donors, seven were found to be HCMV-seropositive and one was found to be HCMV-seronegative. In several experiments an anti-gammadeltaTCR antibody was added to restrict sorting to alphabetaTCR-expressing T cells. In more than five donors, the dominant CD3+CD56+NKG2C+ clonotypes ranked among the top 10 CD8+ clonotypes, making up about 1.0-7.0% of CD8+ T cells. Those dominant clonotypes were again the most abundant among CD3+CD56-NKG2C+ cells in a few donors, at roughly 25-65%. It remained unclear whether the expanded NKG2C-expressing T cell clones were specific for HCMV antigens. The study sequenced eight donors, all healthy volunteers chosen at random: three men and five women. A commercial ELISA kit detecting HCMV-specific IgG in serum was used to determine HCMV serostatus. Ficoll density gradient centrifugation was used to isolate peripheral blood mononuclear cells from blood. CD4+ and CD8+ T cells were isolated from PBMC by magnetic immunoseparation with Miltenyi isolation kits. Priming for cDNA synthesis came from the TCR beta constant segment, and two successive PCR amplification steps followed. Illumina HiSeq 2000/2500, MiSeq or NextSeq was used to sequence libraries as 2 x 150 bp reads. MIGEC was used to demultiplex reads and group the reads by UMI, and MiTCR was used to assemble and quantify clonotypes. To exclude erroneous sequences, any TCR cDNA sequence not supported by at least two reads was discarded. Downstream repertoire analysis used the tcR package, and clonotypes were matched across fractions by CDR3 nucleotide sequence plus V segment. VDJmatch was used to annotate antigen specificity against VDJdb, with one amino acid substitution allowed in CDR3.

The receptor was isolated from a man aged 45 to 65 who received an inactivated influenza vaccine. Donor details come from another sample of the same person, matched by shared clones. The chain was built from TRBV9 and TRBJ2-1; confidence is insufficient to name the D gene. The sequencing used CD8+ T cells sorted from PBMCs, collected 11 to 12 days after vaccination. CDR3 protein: CASSEASEPYNEQFF. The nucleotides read TGTGCCAGCAGCGAAGCTTCGGAGCCCTACAATGAGCAGTTCTTC.